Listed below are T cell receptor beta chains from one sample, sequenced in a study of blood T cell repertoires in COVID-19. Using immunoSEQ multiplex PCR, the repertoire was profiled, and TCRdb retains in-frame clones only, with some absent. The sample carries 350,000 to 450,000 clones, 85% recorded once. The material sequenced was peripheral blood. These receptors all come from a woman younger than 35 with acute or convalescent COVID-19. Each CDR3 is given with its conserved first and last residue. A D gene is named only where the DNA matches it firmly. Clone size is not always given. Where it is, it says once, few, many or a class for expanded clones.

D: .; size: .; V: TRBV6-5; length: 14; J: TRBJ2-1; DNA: TGTGCCAGCAGAGAGGTGAGCTCCTACAATGAGCAGTTCTTC; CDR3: CASREVSSYNEQFF
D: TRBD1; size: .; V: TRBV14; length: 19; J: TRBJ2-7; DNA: TGTGCCAGCAGCCAAGAGGGACAGGGATTGGGGTCAAGCTCCTACGAGCAGTACTTC; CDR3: CASSQEGQGLGSSSYEQYF
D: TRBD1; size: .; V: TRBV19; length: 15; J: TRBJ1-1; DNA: TGTGCCAGTAGTCTCCGGACAGGGATGAACACTGAAGCTTTCTTT; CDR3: CASSLRTGMNTEAFF
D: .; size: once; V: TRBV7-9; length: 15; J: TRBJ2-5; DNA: TGTGCCAGCAGCCCGATAGCGGCCGGGGCCGGGACCCAGTACTTC; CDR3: CASSPIAAGAGTQYF
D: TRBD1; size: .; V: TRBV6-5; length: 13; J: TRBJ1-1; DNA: TGTGCCAGCGATAGGACAGGGGGTACTGAAGCTTTCTTT; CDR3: CASDRTGGTEAFF
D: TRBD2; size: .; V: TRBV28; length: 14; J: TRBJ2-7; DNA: TGTGCCAGCAGCGGGGCTAGCGGTACCTACGAGCAGTACTTC; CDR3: CASSGASGTYEQYF
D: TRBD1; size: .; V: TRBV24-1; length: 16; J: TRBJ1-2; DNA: TGTGCCACCAGTGATACTTCGACAGGGGGGCCCTATGGCTACACCTTC; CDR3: CATSDTSTGGPYGYTF
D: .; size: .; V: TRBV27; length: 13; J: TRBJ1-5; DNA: TGTGCCAGCAGTTTACGGGAGGATCAGCCCCAGCATTTT; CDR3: CASSLREDQPQHF
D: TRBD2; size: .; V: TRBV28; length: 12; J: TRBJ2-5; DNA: TGTGCCAGCAGTCATAGCGGGGAGACCCAGTACTTC; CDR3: CASSHSGETQYF
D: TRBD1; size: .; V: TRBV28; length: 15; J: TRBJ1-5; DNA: TGTGCCAGCAGCATAGGACAGGGCCGGAATCAGCCCCAGCATTTT; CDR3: CASSIGQGRNQPQHF
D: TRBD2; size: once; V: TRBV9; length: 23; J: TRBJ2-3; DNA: TGTGCCAGCAGCGCGACCAACCGACCTCCGGGACTAGCGGGAGAGAAAGGCACAGATACGCAGTATTTT; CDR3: CASSATNRPPGLAGEKGTDTQYF
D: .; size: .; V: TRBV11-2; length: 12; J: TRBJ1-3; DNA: TGTGCCAGCAGCCCAGTGGGAAACACCATATATTTT; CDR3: CASSPVGNTIYF
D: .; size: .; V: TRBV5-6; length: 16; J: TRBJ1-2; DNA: TGTGCCAGCAGCTTGGCCGATCAGGTTTACGGGAATGGCTACACCTTC; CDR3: CASSLADQVYGNGYTF
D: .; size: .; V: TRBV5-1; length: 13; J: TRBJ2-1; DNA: TGCGCCAGCAGCTACCAACAGGGTTCGTCGCAGTTCTTC; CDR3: CASSYQQGSSQFF
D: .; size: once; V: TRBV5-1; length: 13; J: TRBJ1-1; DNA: TGCGCCAGCAGCTTGCAATTTAGCACTGAAGCTTTCTTT; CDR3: CASSLQFSTEAFF
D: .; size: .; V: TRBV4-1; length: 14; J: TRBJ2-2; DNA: TGCGCCAGCAGGCTCGACCCGGGGTCCGGGGAGCTGTTTTTT; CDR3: CASRLDPGSGELFF
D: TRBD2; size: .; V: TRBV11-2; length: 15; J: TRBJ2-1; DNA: TGTGCCAGCAGCTTAGGAGGCGCGGGAGCTGAGGAGCAGTTCTTC; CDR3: CASSLGGAGAEEQFF
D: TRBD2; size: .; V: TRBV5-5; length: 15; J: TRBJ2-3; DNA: TGTGCCAGCAGCACCGGACTAGAACTCACAGATACGCAGTATTTT; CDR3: CASSTGLELTDTQYF
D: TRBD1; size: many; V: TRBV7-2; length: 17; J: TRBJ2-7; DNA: TGTGCCAGCAGCTTAGCTGTCGGAACAGGGGCAACCTACGAGCAGTACTTC; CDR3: CASSLAVGTGATYEQYF
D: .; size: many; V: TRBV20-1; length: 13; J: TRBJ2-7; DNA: TGCAGTGCTAGTAGGGGACTGTCCTACGAGCAGTACTTC; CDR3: CSASRGLSYEQYF
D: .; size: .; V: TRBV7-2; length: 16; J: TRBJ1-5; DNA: TGTGCCAACAGCCCGCCGGGTGGCAGGGGCTATCAGCCCCAGCATTTT; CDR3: CANSPPGGRGYQPQHF
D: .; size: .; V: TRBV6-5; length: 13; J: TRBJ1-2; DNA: TGTGCCAGCACCAGAGACCCTGTCGGGGGCTACACCTTC; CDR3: CASTRDPVGGYTF
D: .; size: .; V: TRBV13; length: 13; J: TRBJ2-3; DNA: TGTGCCAGCAACGGCGGGCGCACAGATACGCAGTATTTT; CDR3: CASNGGRTDTQYF
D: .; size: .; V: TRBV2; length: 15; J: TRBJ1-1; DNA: TGTGCCAGCCCGGGTCGCGGGCAGGCGAACACTGAAGCTTTCTTT; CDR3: CASPGRGQANTEAFF